These 15 T cell receptor beta chains came from one sample sequenced in a study of T cell repertoires in cytomegalovirus infection. TCRdb redid the calling of the reads with MiXCR, one entry per CDR3 protein. This sample has approximately 200,000 distinct CDR3 sequences, with about 20% found just once. The sample taken for sequencing was CD8+ T cells from PBMCs. The receptor source for this set is a human donor in good health (CMV status not recorded). Some clones in this sample may be carry-over from other donors' samples.

The chain uses TRBV2 and TRBJ2-5, with D perhaps being TRBD1 or TRBD2 (5 bases each). The CDR3 extends over 14 amino acids. The germline V and J ends were trimmed by 6 bases and 7 bases, with 18 bases remaining between them. Germline V gene sequence: CDR1 SNHLY, CDR2 FYNNEI. The CDR3 is CASRARTDGGTQYF. CDR3 in DNA: TGTGCCAGCAGAGCCAGGACGGATGGGGGGACCCAGTACTTC.

At least ten counts were recorded for this clonotype. The CDR3 loop is CASSLNEAGSEQYF. DNA of the CDR3: TGTGCCAGCAGCTTAAATGAGGCGGGGTCCGAGCAGTACTTC. The genes are TRBV7-8 and TRBJ2-7; D possibly corresponds to TRBD2 (6 bases). CDR3 size: 14 residues. Deletions cut 2 bases from V and 6 bases from J, with 14 bases between. Germline assignment: CDR1 SGHVS and CDR2 FQNEAQ.

The V gene is TRBV19, the J gene TRBJ2-1; D possibly corresponds to TRBD2 (6 bases). The CDR3 contains 13 residues. The germline CDR1 and CDR2 sequences are LNHDA and SQIVND (reference sequence). V was pared by 11 bases and J by 1 base, with 12 bases between. The CDR3 coding sequence is TGTGCCGCGGGAAGGTTTTCCTACAATGAGCAGTTCTTC. Translated, it gives CAAGRFSYNEQFF.

This clonotype occurred a few times. This chain links TRBV5-6 with TRBJ2-7; D is perhaps TRBD2 (6 bases). Germline V gives CDR1 SGHDT, CDR2 YYEEEE. The length of the CDR3 is 15 residues. V shed 3 bases and J shed 0 bases, with 13 bases lying between them. CDR3: CASSSGRDFSYEQYF. The CDR3, as DNA: TGTGCCAGCAGCTCCGGCCGGGACTTCTCCTACGAGCAGTACTTC.

Comment on this clonotype: This may be a read error: a much more frequent sequence differs by one nucleotide. The rearrangement links TRBV2 to TRBJ2-7; 10 bases are a match to TRBD1. The germline V gene encodes CDR1 SNHLY and CDR2 FYNNEI. The CDR3 spans 14 residues. The CDR3 here is CVTRTGTGDYEQYF. As DNA, the CDR3 is TGTGTCACCAGAACCGGGACAGGGGACTACGAGCAGTACTTC.

Of note for this clonotype: One end of the junction varies from germline; a read error may be responsible. V gene TRBV7-2 combines with J gene TRBJ1-5; D unclear. The CDR3 contains 14 residues. Germline V gene sequence: CDR1 SGHTA, CDR2 FQGNSA. The CDR3 nucleotides read TGTGCCCGCAGCATCGGGAGTAGCAATCAGCACCAGCATTTT. Encoded protein: CARSIGSSNQHQHF.

This clonotype was seen just once. This sequence joins TRBV13 and TRBJ2-7; D call uncertain. Trimming removed 4 bases from V and 6 bases from J, with 10 bases in between. This CDR3 spans 12 amino acids. From germline, CDR1 is PRHDT and CDR2 FYEKMQ (reference sequence). The CDR3 DNA sequence: TGTGCCAGCAGCTCCTCCCCGGGCGAGCAGTACTTC. It codes for CASSSSPGEQYF.

This clonotype was seen only a few times. The chain recombines TRBV12-3 or TRBV12-4 with TRBJ1-2; D unclear. V lost 1 base to trimming and J lost 4 bases, with 10 bases between them. CDR3 length: 14 amino acids. The CDR3 reads CASSLGRPSYGYTF. CDR3 in DNA: TGTGCCAGCAGTTTAGGACGGCCCTCCTATGGCTACACCTTC.

This clonotype has more than one count but fewer than ten. This chain uses TRBV30 with TRBJ2-1; possible D gene TRBD2, 5 bases. The germline gives CDR1 GTSNPN, CDR2 SVGIG (reference sequence). V gave up 0 bases and J gave up 6 bases, with 12 bases separating them. The CDR3 sequence is 14 residues long. The CDR3 loop reads CAWSVSLAANEQFF. CDR3 bases: TGTGCCTGGAGTGTGAGCCTAGCTGCCAATGAGCAGTTCTTC.

The V gene is TRBV2, the J gene TRBJ1-5, with TRBD1 matching 7 bases. Germline V gene lookup returns CDR1 SNHLY and CDR2 FYNNEI. The length of the CDR3 is 14 residues. Trimming cost V 8 bases and J 7 bases; bases outside gene matches: 11. Here the CDR3 DNA reads TGTGCCAGCGAGAAGACAGGGCTGGGACAGCCCCAGCATTTT. It codes for CASEKTGLGQPQHF.

The DNA for the CDR3 is TGCAGTGCTAGAGAGGGTAATGAGCAGTTCTTC. Its translation: CSAREGNEQFF. The V call is TRBV20-1, the J call TRBJ2-1; D call uncertain. Germline loops: CDR1 DFQATT, CDR2 SNEGSKA (reference sequence). The CDR3 spans 11 residues. V shed 0 bases and J shed 7 bases, with 4 bases lying between them.

This clonotype was seen repeatedly, ten times or more. V gene TRBV28 combines with J gene TRBJ2-5; 14 bases are a match to TRBD2. The germline V gene has CDR1 MDHEN and CDR2 SYDVKM. The trim removed 5 bases at V and 5 bases at J, leaving 4 bases unmatched. CDR3 length: 15 amino acids. The CDR3 spells CASSPGLAGEETQYF. The CDR3 DNA reads as TGTGCCAGCAGTCCGGGACTAGCGGGGGAGGAGACCCAGTACTTC.

This rearrangement joins TRBV28 to TRBJ1-5; the D gene is possibly TRBD1 (6 bases). This CDR3 has 13 residues. Germline V gene sequence: CDR1 MDHEN, CDR2 SYDVKM. The V end lost 2 bases, the J end lost 10 bases, and 12 bases lay between the germline ends. For the CDR3, the DNA is TGTGCCAGCAGTTTAGTGGGGGCCTCTCCCCAGCATTTT. It encodes CASSLVGASPQHF.

This clonotype was found many times. The J gene is TRBJ1-5, the V gene TRBV19; D call uncertain. Trimming removed 6 bases at V and 2 bases at J, with 14 bases between. Germline assignment: CDR1 LNHDA and CDR2 SQIVND (reference sequence). The CDR3 extends over 15 amino acids. The CDR3 spells CASSMGWMGNQPQHF. In DNA form, the CDR3 reads TGTGCCAGTAGCATGGGCTGGATGGGCAATCAGCCCCAGCATTTT.

This clonotype was seen at least ten times. J is TRBJ1-4 and V is TRBV7-9; possibly TRBD1 for D (5 bases). Germline assignment: CDR1 SEHNR and CDR2 FQNEAQ (reference sequence). The V end lost 5 bases, the J end lost 0 bases, and 16 bases lay between the germline ends. The CDR3 totals 17 residues. Here the CDR3 reads CASSPDSSFPTNEKLFF. The CDR3 DNA reads TGTGCCAGCAGCCCAGACAGCTCCTTTCCAACTAATGAAAAACTGTTTTTT.